This TCR beta chain was sequenced for a study of beta chain features in type 1 diabetes. For this clone: Antigen unknown.

What was sequenced were expressed TCRB transcripts, since all of the isolated RNA had been reverse transcribed. Libraries were prepared by immunoSEQ multiplex PCR; TCRdb keeps only in-frame clonotypes and omits some of them. This table has over 600,000 clones, 9.5% to 15% appearing once. Findings of the study overall: Type 1 diabetes patients showed a moderate but significant shortening of TCRB CDR3s in all four CD4+ subsets. Sequencing of cDNA might inflate the share of cells that strongly express TCR.

This TCR was recovered from a man aged 25 to 45 with type 1 diabetes. The specimen was naive CD4+ T cells from blood.

CDR3 bases: TGTGCCAGCAGCCAACGACTAGCGGGGGAAGAGACCCAGTACTTC. This sequence encodes CASSQRLAGEETQYF. The rearrangement links TRBV7-2 to TRBJ2-5; the match to TRBD2 covers 12 bases. Trimming removed 5 bases from V and 3 bases from J; junction bases left unmatched: 4. Per germline, CDR1 SGHTA and CDR2 FQGNSA. There are 15 residues in the CDR3. Combining the CDR3 with reference TRBV7-2 and TRBJ2-5 gives the whole variable domain GAGVSQSPSNKVTEKGKDVELRCDPISGHTALYWYRQSLGQGLEFLIYFQGNSAPDKSGLPSDRFSAERTGGSVSTLTIQRTQQEDSAVYLCASSQRLAGEETQYFGPGTRLLVL.